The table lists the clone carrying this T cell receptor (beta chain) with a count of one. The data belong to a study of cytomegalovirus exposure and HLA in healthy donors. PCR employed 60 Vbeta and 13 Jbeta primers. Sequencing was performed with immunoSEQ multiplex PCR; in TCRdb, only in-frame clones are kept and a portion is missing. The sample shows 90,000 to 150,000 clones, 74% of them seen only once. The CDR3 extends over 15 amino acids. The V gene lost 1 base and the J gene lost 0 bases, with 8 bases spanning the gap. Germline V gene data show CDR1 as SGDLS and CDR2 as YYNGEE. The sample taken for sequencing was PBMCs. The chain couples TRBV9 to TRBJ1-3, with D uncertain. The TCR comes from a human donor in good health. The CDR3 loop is CASSVSATSGNTIYF. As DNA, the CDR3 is TGTGCCAGCAGCGTATCTGCTACCTCTGGAAACACCATATATTTT.